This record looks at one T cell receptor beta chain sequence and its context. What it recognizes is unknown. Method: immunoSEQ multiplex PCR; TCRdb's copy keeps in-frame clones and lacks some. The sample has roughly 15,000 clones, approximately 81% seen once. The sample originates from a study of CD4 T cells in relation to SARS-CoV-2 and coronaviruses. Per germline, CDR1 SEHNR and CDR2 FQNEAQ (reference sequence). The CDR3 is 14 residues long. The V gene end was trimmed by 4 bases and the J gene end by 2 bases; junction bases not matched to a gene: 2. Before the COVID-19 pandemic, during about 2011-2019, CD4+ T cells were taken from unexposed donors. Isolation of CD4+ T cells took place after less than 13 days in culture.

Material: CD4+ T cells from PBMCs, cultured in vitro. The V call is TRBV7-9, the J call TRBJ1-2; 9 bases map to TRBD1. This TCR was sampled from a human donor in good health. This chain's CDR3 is CASSWGTGNYGYTF. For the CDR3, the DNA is TGTGCCAGCAGCTGGGGGACAGGGAACTATGGCTACACCTTC.